This T cell receptor (beta chain) was identified during a study of STAT5B mutations in CD4+ large granular lymphocyte leukemia. The assay was immunoSEQ multiplex PCR, and TCRdb's table has in-frame clones only and misses some. The sample has 31,000 or so clones, around nine tenths seen once; the top ten hold roughly 0.38%. This sequence was found in a human donor in good health. Sequenced sample: CD4+ T cells from blood buffy coats.

The CDR3 is CASRTGQGLNTEAFF. The CDR3 region has the DNA TGTGCCAGCAGAACCGGACAGGGCTTAAACACTGAAGCTTTCTTT. The chain has TRBV6-5 and TRBJ1-1, with TRBD1 identical over 8 bases. The CDR3 consists of 15 residues. J lost 2 bases, V lost 6 bases, and 8 bases had no gene match. Germline assignment: CDR1 MNHEY and CDR2 SVGAGI.